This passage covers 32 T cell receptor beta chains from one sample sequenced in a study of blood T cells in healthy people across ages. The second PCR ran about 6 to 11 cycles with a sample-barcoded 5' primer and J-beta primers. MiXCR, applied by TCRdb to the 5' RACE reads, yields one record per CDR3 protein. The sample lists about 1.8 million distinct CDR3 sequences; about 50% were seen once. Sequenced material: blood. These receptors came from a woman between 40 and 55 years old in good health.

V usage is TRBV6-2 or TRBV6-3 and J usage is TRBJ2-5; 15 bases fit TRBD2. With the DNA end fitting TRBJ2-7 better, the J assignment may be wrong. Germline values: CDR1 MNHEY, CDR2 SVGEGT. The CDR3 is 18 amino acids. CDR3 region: CASSTFGTSGGFSYEQYF. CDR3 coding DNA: TGTGCCAGCAGTACCTTTGGGACTAGCGGGGGGTTCTCCTACGAGCAGTACTTC.

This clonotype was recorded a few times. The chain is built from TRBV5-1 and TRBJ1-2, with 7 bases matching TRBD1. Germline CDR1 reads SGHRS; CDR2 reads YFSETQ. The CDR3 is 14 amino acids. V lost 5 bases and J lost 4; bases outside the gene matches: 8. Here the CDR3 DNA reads TGCGCCAGCAGTTCGGGACAGCTGCCCTATGGCTACACCTTC. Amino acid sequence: CASSSGQLPYGYTF. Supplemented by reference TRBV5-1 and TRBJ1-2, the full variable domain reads KAGVTQTPRYLIKTRGQQVTLSCSPISGHRSVSWYQQTPGQGLQFLFEYFSETQRNKGNFPGRFSGRQFSNSRSEMNVSTLELGDSALYLCASSSGQLPYGYTFGSGTRLTVV.

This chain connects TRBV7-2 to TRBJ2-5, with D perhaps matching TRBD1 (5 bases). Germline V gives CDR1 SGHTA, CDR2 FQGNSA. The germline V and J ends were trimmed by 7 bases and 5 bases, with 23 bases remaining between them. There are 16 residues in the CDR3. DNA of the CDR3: TGTGCCAGCAATCCTAGGACAAACCGTATGCGGGAGACCCAGTACTTC. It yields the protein CASNPRTNRMRETQYF. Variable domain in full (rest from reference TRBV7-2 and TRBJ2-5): GAGVSQSPSNKVTEKGKDVELRCDPISGHTALYWYRQSLGQGLEFLIYFQGNSAPDKSGLPSDRFSAERTGGSVSTLTIQRTQQEDSAVYLCASNPRTNRMRETQYFGPGTRLLVL.

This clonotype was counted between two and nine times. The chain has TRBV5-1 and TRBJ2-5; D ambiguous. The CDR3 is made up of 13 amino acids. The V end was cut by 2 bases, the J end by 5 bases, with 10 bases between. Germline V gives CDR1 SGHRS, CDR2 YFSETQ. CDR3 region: CASSLGIPETQYF. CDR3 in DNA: TGCGCCAGCAGCTTAGGAATTCCGGAGACCCAGTACTTC. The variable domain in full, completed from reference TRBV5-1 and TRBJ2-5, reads KAGVTQTPRYLIKTRGQQVTLSCSPISGHRSVSWYQQTPGQGLQFLFEYFSETQRNKGNFPGRFSGRQFSNSRSEMNVSTLELGDSALYLCASSLGIPETQYFGPGTRLLVL.

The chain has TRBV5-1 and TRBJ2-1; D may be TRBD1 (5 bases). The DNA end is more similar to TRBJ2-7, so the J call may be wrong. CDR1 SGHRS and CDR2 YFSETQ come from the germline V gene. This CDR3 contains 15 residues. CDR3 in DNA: TGCGCCAGCAGTGTAAGTAACGCAGGGTTCGATGAGCAGTACTTC. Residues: CASSVSNAGFDEQYF.

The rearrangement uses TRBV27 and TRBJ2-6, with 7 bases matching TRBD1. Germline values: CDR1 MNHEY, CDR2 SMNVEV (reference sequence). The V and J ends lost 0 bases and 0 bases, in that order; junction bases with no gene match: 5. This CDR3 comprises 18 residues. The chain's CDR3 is CASSLSTGPSSGANVLTF. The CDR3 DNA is TGTGCCAGCAGTTTATCGACAGGGCCTAGCTCTGGGGCCAACGTCCTGACTTTC.

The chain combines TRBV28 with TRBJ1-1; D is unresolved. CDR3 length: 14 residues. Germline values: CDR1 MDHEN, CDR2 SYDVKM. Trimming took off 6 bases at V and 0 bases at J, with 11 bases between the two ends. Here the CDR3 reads CASRPFGMNTEAFF. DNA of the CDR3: TGTGCCAGCAGACCTTTCGGGATGAACACTGAAGCTTTCTTT.

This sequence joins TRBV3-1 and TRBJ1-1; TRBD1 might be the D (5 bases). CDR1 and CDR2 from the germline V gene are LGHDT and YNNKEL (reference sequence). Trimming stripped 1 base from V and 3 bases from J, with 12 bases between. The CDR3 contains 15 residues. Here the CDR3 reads CASSQGPGIDTEAFF. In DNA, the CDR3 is TGTGCCAGCAGCCAAGGTCCAGGGATTGACACTGAAGCTTTCTTT.

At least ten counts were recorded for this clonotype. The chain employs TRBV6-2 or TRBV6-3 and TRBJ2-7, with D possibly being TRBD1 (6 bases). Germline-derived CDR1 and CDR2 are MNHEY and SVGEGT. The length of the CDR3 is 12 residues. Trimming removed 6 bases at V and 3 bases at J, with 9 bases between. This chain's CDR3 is CASRQGNYEQYF. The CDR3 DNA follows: TGTGCCAGCAGACAGGGAAACTACGAGCAGTACTTC.

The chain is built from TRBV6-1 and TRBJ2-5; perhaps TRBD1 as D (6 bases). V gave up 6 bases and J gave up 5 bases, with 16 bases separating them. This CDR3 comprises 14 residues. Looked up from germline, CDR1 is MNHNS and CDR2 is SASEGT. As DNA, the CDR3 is TGTGCCAGCAGGACCCTTCAGGGGTCCGAGACCCAGTACTTC. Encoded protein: CASRTLQGSETQYF.

The CDR3 loop reads CASSQDLTSGGSTYNEQFF. The CDR3, as DNA: TGTGCCAGCAGCCAAGATCTTACTAGCGGGGGGAGTACCTACAATGAGCAGTTCTTC. V is TRBV4-2 and J is TRBJ2-1, with 12 bases matching TRBD2. The CDR3 loop spans 19 amino acids. The J segment lost 2 bases and the V segment lost 0 bases, leaving 8 bases of the junction unmatched. Germline-derived CDR1 and CDR2 are LGHNA and YNFKEQ.

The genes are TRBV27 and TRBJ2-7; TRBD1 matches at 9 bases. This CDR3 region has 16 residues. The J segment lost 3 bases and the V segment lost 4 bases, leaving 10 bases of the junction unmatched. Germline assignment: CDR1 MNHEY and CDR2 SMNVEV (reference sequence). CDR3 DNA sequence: TGTGCCAGCAGTTCAAGGACAGGGGTCGTAATCTACGAGCAGTACTTC. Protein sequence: CASSSRTGVVIYEQYF.

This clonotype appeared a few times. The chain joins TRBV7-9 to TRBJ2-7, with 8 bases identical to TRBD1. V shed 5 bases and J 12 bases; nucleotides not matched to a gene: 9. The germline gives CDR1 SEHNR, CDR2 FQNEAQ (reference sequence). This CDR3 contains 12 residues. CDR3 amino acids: CASSLDRVLRYF. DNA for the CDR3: TGTGCCAGCAGCCTGGACAGGGTTCTTCGGTACTTC.

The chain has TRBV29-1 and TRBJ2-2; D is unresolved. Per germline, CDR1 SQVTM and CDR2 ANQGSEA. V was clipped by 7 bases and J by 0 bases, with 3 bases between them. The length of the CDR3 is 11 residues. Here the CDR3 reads CSASNTGELFF. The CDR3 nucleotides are TGCAGCGCTTCGAACACCGGGGAGCTGTTTTTT.

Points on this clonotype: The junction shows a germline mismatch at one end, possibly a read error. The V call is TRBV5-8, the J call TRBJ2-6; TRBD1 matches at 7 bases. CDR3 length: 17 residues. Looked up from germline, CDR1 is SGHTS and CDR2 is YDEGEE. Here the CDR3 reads CASSLGQPGSGANVLTF. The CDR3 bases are TGTGCCAGCAGTTTGGGACAGCCCGGCTCTGGGGCCAACGTCCTGACTTTC.

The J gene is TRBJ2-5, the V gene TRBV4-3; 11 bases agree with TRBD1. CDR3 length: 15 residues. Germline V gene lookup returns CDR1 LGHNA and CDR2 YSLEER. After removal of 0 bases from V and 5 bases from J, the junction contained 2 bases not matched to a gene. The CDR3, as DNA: TGCGCCAGCAGCCAAGATCGGGACAGGGGGGAGACCCAGTACTTC. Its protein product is CASSQDRDRGETQYF.

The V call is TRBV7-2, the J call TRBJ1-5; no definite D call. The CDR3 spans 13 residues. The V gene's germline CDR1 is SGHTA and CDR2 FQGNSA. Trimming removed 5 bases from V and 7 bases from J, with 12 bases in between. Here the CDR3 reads CASSAWTGQPQHF. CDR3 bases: TGTGCCAGCAGCGCGTGGACCGGACAGCCCCAGCATTTT.

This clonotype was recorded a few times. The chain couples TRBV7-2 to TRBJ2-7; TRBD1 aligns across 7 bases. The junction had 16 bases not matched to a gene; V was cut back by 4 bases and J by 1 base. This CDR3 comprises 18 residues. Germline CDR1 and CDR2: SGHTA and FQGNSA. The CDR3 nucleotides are TGTGCCAGCAGCTCCCCAGTTGGGACAGAATTTCTTTCCTACGAGCAGTACTTC. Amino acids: CASSSPVGTEFLSYEQYF. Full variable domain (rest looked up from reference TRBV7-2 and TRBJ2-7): GAGVSQSPSNKVTEKGKDVELRCDPISGHTALYWYRQSLGQGLEFLIYFQGNSAPDKSGLPSDRFSAERTGGSVSTLTIQRTQQEDSAVYLCASSSPVGTEFLSYEQYFGPGTRLTVT.

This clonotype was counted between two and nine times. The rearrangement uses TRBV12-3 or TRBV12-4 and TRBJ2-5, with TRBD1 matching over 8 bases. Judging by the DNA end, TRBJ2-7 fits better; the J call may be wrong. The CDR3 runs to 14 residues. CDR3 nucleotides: TGTGCCAGCAGGAGGGGACAGGCCCCCCACGAGCAGTACTTC. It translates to CASRRGQAPHEQYF.

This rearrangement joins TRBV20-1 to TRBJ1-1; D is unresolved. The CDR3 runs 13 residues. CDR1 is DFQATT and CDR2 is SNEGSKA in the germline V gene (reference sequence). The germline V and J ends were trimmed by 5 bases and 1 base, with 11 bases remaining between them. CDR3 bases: TGCAGTGCTGAGAACCCGCCGAACACTGAAGCTTTCTTT. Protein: CSAENPPNTEAFF.

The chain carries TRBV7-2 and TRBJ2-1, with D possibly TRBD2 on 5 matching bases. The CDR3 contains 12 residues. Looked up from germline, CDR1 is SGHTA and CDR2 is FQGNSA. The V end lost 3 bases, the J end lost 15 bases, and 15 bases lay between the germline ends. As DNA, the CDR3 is TGTGCCAGCAGCTTGTGGACTCACTTCCCGTTCTTC. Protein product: CASSLWTHFPFF. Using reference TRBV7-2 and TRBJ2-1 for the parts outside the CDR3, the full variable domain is GAGVSQSPSNKVTEKGKDVELRCDPISGHTALYWYRQSLGQGLEFLIYFQGNSAPDKSGLPSDRFSAERTGGSVSTLTIQRTQQEDSAVYLCASSLWTHFPFFGPGTRLTVL.

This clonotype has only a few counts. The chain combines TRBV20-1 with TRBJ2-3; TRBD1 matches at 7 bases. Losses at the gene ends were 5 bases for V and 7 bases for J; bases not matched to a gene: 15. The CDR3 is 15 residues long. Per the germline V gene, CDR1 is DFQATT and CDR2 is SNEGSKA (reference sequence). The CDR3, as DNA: TGCAGTGCTGAACCGGGACAGCTTTCGCGGAATACGCAGTATTTT. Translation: CSAEPGQLSRNTQYF.

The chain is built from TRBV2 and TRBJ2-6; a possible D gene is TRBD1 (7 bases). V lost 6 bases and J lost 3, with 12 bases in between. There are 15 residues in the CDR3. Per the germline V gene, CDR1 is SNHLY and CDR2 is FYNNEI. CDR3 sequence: CASRRQGLGANVLTF. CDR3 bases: TGTGCCAGCAGGCGACAGGGACTTGGGGCCAACGTCCTGACTTTC.

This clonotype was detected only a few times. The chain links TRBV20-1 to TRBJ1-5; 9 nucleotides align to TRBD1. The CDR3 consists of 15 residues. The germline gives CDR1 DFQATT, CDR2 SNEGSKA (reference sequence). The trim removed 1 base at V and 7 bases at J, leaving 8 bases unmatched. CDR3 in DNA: TGCAGTGCTAGAGGGGATACAGGGGGCAGGCAGCCCCAGCATTTT. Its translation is CSARGDTGGRQPQHF.

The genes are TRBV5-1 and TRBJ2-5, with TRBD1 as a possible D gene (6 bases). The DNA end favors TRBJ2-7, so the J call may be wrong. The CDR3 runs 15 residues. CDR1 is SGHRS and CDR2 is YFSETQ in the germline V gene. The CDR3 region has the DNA TGCGCCAGCAGTCGTTACAGGGCCCTCCCCTACGAGCAGTACTTC. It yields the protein CASSRYRALPYEQYF.

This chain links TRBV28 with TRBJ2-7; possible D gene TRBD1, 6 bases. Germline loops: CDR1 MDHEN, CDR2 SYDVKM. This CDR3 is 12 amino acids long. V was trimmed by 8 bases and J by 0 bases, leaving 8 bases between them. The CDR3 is CASGDNSYEQYF. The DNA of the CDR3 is TGTGCCAGCGGGGACAACTCCTACGAGCAGTACTTC.

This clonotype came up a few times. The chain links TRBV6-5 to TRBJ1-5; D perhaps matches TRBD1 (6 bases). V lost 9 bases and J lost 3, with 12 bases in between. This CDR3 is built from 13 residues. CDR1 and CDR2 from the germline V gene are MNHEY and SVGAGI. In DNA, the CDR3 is TGTGCCAGTATGGGGGCTCCCAATCAGCCCCAGCATTTT. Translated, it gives CASMGAPNQPQHF.

The CDR3 here is CASSQAFRGGSNEQFF. Written as DNA, the CDR3 is TGCGCCAGCAGCCAAGCCTTTCGGGGGGGGTCGAATGAGCAGTTCTTC. The rearrangement joins TRBV4-3 to TRBJ2-1, with 8 positions matching TRBD2. The V segment lost 1 base and the J segment 7 bases; nucleotides outside the gene matches: 9. Per the germline V gene, CDR1 is LGHNA and CDR2 is YSLEER. The CDR3 sequence is 16 residues long.

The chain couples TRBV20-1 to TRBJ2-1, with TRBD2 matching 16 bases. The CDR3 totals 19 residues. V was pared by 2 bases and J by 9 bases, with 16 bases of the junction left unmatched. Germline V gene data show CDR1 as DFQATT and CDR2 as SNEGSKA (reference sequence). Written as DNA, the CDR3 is TGCAGTGCTAGACCTGTCCCGGGACTAGCGGGGGGGCCATTGGGTGAGCAGTTCTTC. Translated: CSARPVPGLAGGPLGEQFF.

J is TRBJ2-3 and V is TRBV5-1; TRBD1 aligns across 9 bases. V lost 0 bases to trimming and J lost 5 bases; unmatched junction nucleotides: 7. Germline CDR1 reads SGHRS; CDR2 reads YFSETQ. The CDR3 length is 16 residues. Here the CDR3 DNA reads TGCGCCAGCAGCTTGGTTGGGACAGGGAGGGGAGATACGCAGTATTTT. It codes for CASSLVGTGRGDTQYF. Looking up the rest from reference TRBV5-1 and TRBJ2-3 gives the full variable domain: KAGVTQTPRYLIKTRGQQVTLSCSPISGHRSVSWYQQTPGQGLQFLFEYFSETQRNKGNFPGRFSGRQFSNSRSEMNVSTLELGDSALYLCASSLVGTGRGDTQYFGPGTRLTVL.

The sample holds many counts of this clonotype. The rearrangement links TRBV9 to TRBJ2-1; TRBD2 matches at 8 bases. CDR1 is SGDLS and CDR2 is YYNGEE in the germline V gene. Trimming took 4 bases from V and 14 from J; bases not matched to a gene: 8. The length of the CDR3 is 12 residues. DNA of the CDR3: TGTGCCAGCAGCCTCTCGGGGGGGGCCGAGTTCTTC. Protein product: CASSLSGGAEFF.

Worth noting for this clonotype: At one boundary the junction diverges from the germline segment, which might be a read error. CDR3 residues: CASSLVSGVRSYERYF. The CDR3 DNA reads as TGCGCCAGCAGCTTGGTTAGCGGGGTTCGCTCCTACGAGCGGTACTTC. The chain links TRBV5-1 to TRBJ2-7, with 8 bases matching TRBD2. Germline values: CDR1 SGHRS, CDR2 YFSETQ. CDR3 length equals 16 residues.